A single sample is the source of the 18 T cell receptor beta chains below, sequenced in a study of cytomegalovirus exposure and HLA in healthy donors. The PCR made use of 60 Vbeta and 13 Jbeta primers. TCRdb keeps only in-frame clones here, not all; method: immunoSEQ multiplex PCR. This sample's clone table lists 150,000 to 200,000 clones. Sequences were obtained from PBMCs. These receptors were obtained from a man aged 25-45 years in good health and CMV-seronegative.

Written as DNA, the CDR3 is TGTGCCAGCAGCTCACTAGGGGGAAGCAATCAGCCCCAGCATTTT. Translated: CASSSLGGSNQPQHF. The chain carries TRBV5-5 and TRBJ1-5; D possibly corresponds to TRBD1 (6 bases). Deletions cut 3 bases from V and 1 base from J, with 11 bases between. The CDR3 spans 15 residues. Germline CDR1 SGHKS, CDR2 YYEKEE (reference sequence).

The CDR3 nucleotides read TGTGCCAGCAGCCAAGATTACGGAGACGAGCAGTACTTC. This translates into CASSQDYGDEQYF. The chain has TRBV4-2 and TRBJ2-7; no definite D call. Germline V gives CDR1 LGHNA, CDR2 YNFKEQ. V was clipped by 0 bases and J by 5 bases, with 8 bases between them. The CDR3 sequence is 13 residues long.

The CDR3 nucleotides are TGTGCCTGGAGTGTACAGGGCAGAGAAAAACTGTTTTTT. As protein: CAWSVQGREKLFF. The rearrangement links TRBV30 to TRBJ1-4, with a possible D match to TRBD1 (6 bases). Germline assignment: CDR1 GTSNPN and CDR2 SVGIG (reference sequence). CDR3 size: 13 residues. The V end lost 0 bases, the J end lost 8 bases, and 10 bases lay between the germline ends.

The rearrangement uses TRBV5-1 and TRBJ2-1; no reliable D call. Germline V gives CDR1 SGHRS, CDR2 YFSETQ. CDR3 length equals 15 residues. V lost 3 bases and J lost 0, with 10 bases in between. The CDR3 reads CASSSYGSSYNEQFF. DNA for the CDR3: TGCGCCAGCAGCTCTTACGGTAGCTCCTACAATGAGCAGTTCTTC.

V and J are TRBV14 and TRBJ2-1, with D perhaps matching TRBD1 (6 bases). Germline values: CDR1 SGHDN, CDR2 FVKESK. V was trimmed by 0 bases and J by 8 bases, leaving 20 bases between them. This CDR3 is 17 amino acids long. The CDR3 reads CASSQDQAGAGFDEQFF. The CDR3 DNA reads as TGTGCCAGCAGCCAAGATCAGGCAGGGGCGGGTTTCGATGAGCAGTTCTTC.

V and J are TRBV6-5 and TRBJ1-6, with 7 bases identical to TRBD1. CDR1 and CDR2 (germline): MNHEY, SVGAGI. The CDR3 is made up of 15 amino acids. The J segment lost 9 bases and the V segment lost 7 bases, leaving 12 bases of the junction unmatched. CDR3 protein: CASTRGLQGVSPLHF. CDR3 coding DNA: TGTGCCAGCACTCGCGGGTTGCAGGGGGTTTCACCCCTCCACTTT.

The rearrangement uses TRBV25-1 and TRBJ1-1, with a possible D match to TRBD1 (6 bases). V was shortened by 4 bases and J by 7 bases, with 22 bases between the two germline ends. The V gene's germline CDR1 is MGHDK and CDR2 SYGVNS. This CDR3 has 16 residues. This CDR3 is CASSGTAAFPSYEAFF. CDR3 sequence (DNA): TGTGCCAGCAGTGGGACAGCCGCGTTTCCTTCCTATGAAGCTTTCTTT.

V usage is TRBV14 and J usage is TRBJ2-1; TRBD2 matches 9 bases. Trimming removed 1 base from V and 4 bases from J; junction bases left unmatched: 8. Germline V gene lookup returns CDR1 SGHDN and CDR2 FVKESK. CDR3 length: 17 residues. The CDR3 loop is CASSQASGTMSYNEQFF. The CDR3 DNA follows: TGTGCCAGCAGCCAAGCTAGCGGGACGATGTCGTACAATGAGCAGTTCTTC.

V gene TRBV11-2 combines with J gene TRBJ2-7, with 7 bases lining up with TRBD2. J lost 7 bases, V lost 5 bases, and 5 bases had no gene match. CDR1 and CDR2 from the germline V gene are SGHAT and FQNNGV. The CDR3 totals 12 residues. Here the CDR3 DNA reads TGTGCCAGCAGCGAAGTCGGGAGGGAGCAGTACTTC. Its protein product is CASSEVGREQYF.

V is TRBV19 and J is TRBJ2-2; D remains unclear. There are 15 residues in the CDR3. Germline lookup yields CDR1 LNHDA and CDR2 SQIVND (reference sequence). The germline V and J ends were trimmed by 6 bases and 0 bases, with 11 bases remaining between them. The CDR3 sequence is CASRLGTANTGELFF. CDR3 nucleotide sequence: TGTGCCAGTAGGCTTGGCACCGCGAACACCGGGGAGCTGTTTTTT.

This chain links TRBV19 with TRBJ2-3, with 8 nucleotides matching TRBD2. This CDR3 spans 14 amino acids. Germline V gives CDR1 LNHDA, CDR2 SQIVND (reference sequence). Trimming at V came to 3 bases and at J to 5 bases, leaving 4 bases not matched to a gene. CDR3: CASSIAGGQDTQYF. The CDR3 DNA reads TGTGCCAGTAGTATCGCGGGAGGCCAAGATACGCAGTATTTT.

The rearrangement uses TRBV6-6 and TRBJ1-2; D might be TRBD1 (5 bases). The CDR3 is 15 amino acids. Trimming cost V 0 bases and J 4 bases, with 12 bases left between them. Germline CDR1 reads MNHNY; CDR2 reads SVGAGI (reference sequence). Written as DNA, the CDR3 is TGTGCCAGCAGTTACTCGGCCTCAAGGGGCTATGGCTACACCTTC. Translated, it gives CASSYSASRGYGYTF.

This rearrangement joins TRBV4-1 to TRBJ2-6; D not resolved. This CDR3 is built from 16 residues. V shed 3 bases and J shed 0 bases, with 9 bases lying between them. The V gene's germline CDR1 is MGHRA and CDR2 YSYEKL. Here the CDR3 DNA reads TGCGCCAGCAGCCAGAGAGAAGACTCTGGGGCCAACGTCCTGACTTTC. Its translation: CASSQREDSGANVLTF.

A note on this clone: Other nucleotide sequences from this sample produce the same CDR3. This chain joins TRBV11-1 and TRBJ2-7, with D possibly matching TRBD2 (6 bases). The CDR3 has 14 amino acids. Germline V gene data show CDR1 as SGHAT and CDR2 as FQDESV (reference sequence). Trimming stripped 5 bases from V and 6 bases from J, with 17 bases between. CDR3 sequence (DNA): TGTGCCAGCAGCCCAATGGCCGGGGGAGCCGAGCAGTACTTC. Residues: CASSPMAGGAEQYF. The complete variable domain, with remaining parts taken from reference TRBV11-1 and TRBJ2-7, reads EAEVAQSPRYKITEKSQAVAFWCDPISGHATLYWYRQILGQGPELLVQFQDESVVDDSQLPKDRFSAERLKGVDSTLKIQPAELGDSAMYLCASSPMAGGAEQYFGPGTRLTVT.

V gene TRBV7-9 combines with J gene TRBJ2-5, with D perhaps matching TRBD1 (6 bases). Trimming pared 3 bases from V and 3 bases from J, leaving 11 bases between. Per germline, CDR1 SEHNR and CDR2 FQNEAQ (reference sequence). The CDR3 runs to 14 residues. CDR3 coding DNA: TGTGCCAGCAGCTTTCGACAGGCTGAAGAGACCCAGTACTTC. As protein: CASSFRQAEETQYF.

The chain recombines TRBV4-2 with TRBJ2-7, with 8 bases that match TRBD1. Germline loops: CDR1 LGHNA, CDR2 YNFKEQ. The CDR3 extends over 15 amino acids. Trimming took 0 bases from V and 7 from J; bases not matched to a gene: 8. In DNA, the CDR3 is TGTGCCAGCAGCCAAGACTGGCAGGGGGCGTTTGAGCAGTACTTC. It encodes CASSQDWQGAFEQYF.

The chain has TRBV29-1 and TRBJ1-4; tentative D call: TRBD1 (6 bases). The CDR3 runs 14 residues. Germline CDR1 reads SQVTM; CDR2 reads ANQGSEA. The V and J ends lost 4 bases and 4 bases respectively, with 13 bases between them. CDR3 sequence reads: CSVVGGQVNEKLFF. CDR3 DNA: TGCAGCGTTGTGGGGGGGCAGGTTAATGAAAAACTGTTTTTT.

The chain employs TRBV11-2 and TRBJ2-4, with D perhaps TRBD1 (5 bases). The germline CDR1 and CDR2 sequences are SGHAT and FQNNGV. This CDR3 has 13 amino acids. Trimming pared 0 bases from V and 9 bases from J, leaving 9 bases between. Written as DNA, the CDR3 is TGTGCCAGCAGCTTAGATAGAAGGGGCATTCAGTACTTC. Its protein product is CASSLDRRGIQYF.